This record concerns one T cell receptor (beta chain) sequence. This entry comes from a study of technical replicates of blood from a handful of donors. The CDR3 is 9 residues long. Germline values: CDR1 MNHNS, CDR2 SASEGT. V gave up 11 bases and J gave up 6 bases, with 8 bases separating them. Sequenced by immunoSEQ multiplex PCR; TCRdb stores in-frame clones only, minus some. Of about 14,000 clones listed, roughly 80% are singletons. Material for sequencing was PBMCs. The chain couples TRBV6-1 to TRBJ2-7; D is unresolved. This sequence originates from a human donor in good health. CDR3 amino acids: CALLLEQYF. Here the CDR3 DNA reads TGTGCCTTACTCCTCGAGCAGTACTTC.